One sample yielded the 24 T cell receptor beta chains listed below, sequenced in a study of beta chain features in type 1 diabetes (dated by TCRdb to 2016 to 2019). Library method: the immunoSEQ multiplex PCR assay. The High Capacity cDNA Reverse Transcription Kit was used to reverse transcribe all of the isolated RNA, meaning that expressed TCRB transcripts were what got sequenced. Entries here come from immuneACCESS through TCRdb and include only in-frame sequences with V and J called. Some clones fail to appear in such tables; in the studies checked, an unresolved V gene covers under half of the shortfall, and the cause of the remainder is unknown. This sample lists under 300,000 clones; 27% were detected once. 4% of the sample lies in the top ten. The specimen was central memory CD4+ T cells from blood. These receptors were obtained from a man aged 30-40 years in good health.

This clone was counted a few times. The chain couples TRBV9 to TRBJ2-3; TRBD2 matches 7 bases. The CDR3 has 14 amino acids. V gave up 3 bases and J gave up 9 bases; unmatched junction bases: 10. CDR1 and CDR2 (germline): SGDLS, YYNGEE. The CDR3 DNA is TGTGCCAGCAGCGATGCTAGCGGCTCTGGAACGCAGTATTTT. This encodes CASSDASGSGTQYF.

The chain uses TRBV4-1 and TRBJ2-1, with D hard to call. The CDR3 runs to 13 residues. Trimming removed 5 bases from V and 6 bases from J, with 11 bases in between. Germline V gene lookup returns CDR1 MGHRA and CDR2 YSYEKL. The CDR3 DNA reads as TGCGCCAGCAGCTTATCCGGATCCAATGAGCAGTTCTTC. Its protein is CASSLSGSNEQFF.

In nucleotides, the CDR3 is TGTGCCAGCAGCCTCAGGGGCAGACAGTTCTTC. The encoded protein is CASSLRGRQFF. This rearrangement joins TRBV14 to TRBJ2-1; possible D gene TRBD1, 6 bases. The CDR3 loop spans 11 amino acids. Trimming removed 4 bases from V and 13 bases from J, with 11 bases in between. CDR1 is SGHDN, CDR2 FVKESK, per germline.

The J gene is TRBJ2-1, the V gene TRBV2; D assignment may be TRBD1 or TRBD2 (5 bases each). The germline V and J ends were trimmed by 8 bases and 15 bases, with 23 bases remaining between them. The length of the CDR3 is 13 residues. CDR1 and CDR2 from the germline V gene are SNHLY and FYNNEI. CDR3 loop: CASQGPPQFRRFF. The CDR3, as DNA: TGTGCCAGCCAGGGACCACCCCAATTTCGGCGGTTCTTC.

The chain joins TRBV19 to TRBJ1-1; weak D call: TRBD1 (5 bases). V was trimmed by 3 bases and J by 1 base, leaving 6 bases between them. The CDR3 is 13 amino acids. Germline CDR1 reads LNHDA; CDR2 reads SQIVND (reference sequence). The CDR3 DNA reads as TGTGCCAGTAGTATGACAGCGAACACTGAAGCTTTCTTT. This sequence encodes CASSMTANTEAFF.

This clone was seen a handful of times. The chain joins TRBV10-3 to TRBJ1-3; D gene uncertain. The CDR3 has 11 residues. Germline V gene lookup returns CDR1 ENHRY and CDR2 SYGVKD. The CDR3 here is CATMAGNTIYF. In DNA form, the CDR3 reads TGTGCGACCATGGCCGGAAACACCATATATTTT.

This clone has just a few counts. The gene calls are TRBV30 and TRBJ2-6; 8 bases fit TRBD1. There are 14 residues in the CDR3. Per germline, CDR1 GTSNPN and CDR2 SVGIG (reference sequence). The CDR3 protein is CGETGASGANVLTF. The DNA of the CDR3 is TGTGGGGAGACAGGGGCCTCTGGGGCCAACGTCCTGACTTTC.

There are a few counts of this clone. CDR3 sequence reads: CASSTSSGTGSTDTQYF. The CDR3 nucleotides read TGCGCCAGCAGCACTTCATCCGGGACAGGGAGCACAGATACGCAGTATTTT. This chain links TRBV5-1 with TRBJ2-3; 9 nucleotides line up with TRBD1. V lost 4 bases, J lost 0 bases, and 9 bases stayed unmatched. Per the germline V gene, CDR1 is SGHRS and CDR2 is YFSETQ. The CDR3 covers 17 residues.

The chain is built from TRBV6-5 and TRBJ2-2; D is perhaps TRBD1 (6 bases). V was trimmed by 6 bases and J by 5 bases, leaving 13 bases between them. The CDR3 has 14 residues. Per germline, CDR1 MNHEY and CDR2 SVGAGI. The CDR3 region has the DNA TGTGCCAGCAGACGACTACAGGGTACCGGGGAGCTGTTTTTT. Its translation is CASRRLQGTGELFF.

This clone turned up a few times. DNA of the CDR3: TGCGCCAGCAGCCCCTCCGGCGGATCGTTGTCCTACGAGCAGTACTTC. Encoded protein: CASSPSGGSLSYEQYF. The chain carries TRBV4-3 and TRBJ2-7; unclear D gene. The germline gives CDR1 LGHNA, CDR2 YSLEER. The V end was cut by 4 bases, the J end by 1 base, with 17 bases between. The CDR3 is 16 residues long.

Worth noting for this clone: Compared with germline, one end of the junction differs, possibly owing to a read error. This chain connects TRBV18 to TRBJ2-5; D remains unclear. Per germline, CDR1 KGHSH and CDR2 LQKENI. There are 13 residues in the CDR3. CDR3 loop: CASAPGMQETQYF. The CDR3 DNA reads as TGTGCCAGCGCACCGGGCATGCAAGAGACCCAGTACTTC.

The V call is TRBV28, the J call TRBJ1-2; tentatively, D is TRBD1 (6 bases). The CDR3 extends over 12 amino acids. Per the germline V gene, CDR1 is MDHEN and CDR2 is SYDVKM. V lost 3 bases and J lost 9, with 11 bases in between. The CDR3 sequence: CASSFPQGSYTF. Written as DNA, the CDR3 is TGTGCCAGCAGTTTCCCTCAGGGGAGCTACACCTTC.

This chain joins TRBV7-2 and TRBJ2-1; 10 nucleotides match TRBD2. The germline V gene encodes CDR1 SGHTA and CDR2 FQGNSA. The CDR3 consists of 16 residues. J lost 6 bases, V lost 5 bases, and 10 bases had no gene match. In nucleotides, the CDR3 is TGTGCCAGCAGCCCGCCTAGCGGGAGTATCGGCAATGAGCAGTTCTTC. The encoded protein is CASSPPSGSIGNEQFF.

V is TRBV6-1 and J is TRBJ2-7; unclear D gene. The CDR3 is 13 amino acids. Germline V CDR1 and CDR2: MNHNS, SASEGT. V was cut by 5 bases and J by 5 bases, with 13 bases left in between. CDR3 amino acids: CASSRKGPDEQYF. The CDR3 DNA is TGTGCCAGCAGTCGAAAAGGGCCCGACGAGCAGTACTTC.

The gene calls are TRBV6-5 and TRBJ2-7; 9 nucleotides align to TRBD1. The J segment lost 3 bases and the V segment lost 7 bases, leaving 7 bases of the junction unmatched. Germline CDR1 is MNHEY and CDR2 is SVGAGI. The CDR3 length is 14 residues. DNA of the CDR3: TGTGCCAGCACTGGGACAGGGAATATCTACGAGCAGTACTTC. Its translation: CASTGTGNIYEQYF.

The chain links TRBV4-3 to TRBJ1-5; D call uncertain. There are 14 residues in the CDR3. The germline V gene encodes CDR1 LGHNA and CDR2 YSLEER. The germline V and J ends were trimmed by 6 bases and 3 bases, with 12 bases remaining between them. The CDR3 sequence: CASSPGWVNQPQHF. CDR3 DNA: TGCGCCAGCAGTCCGGGCTGGGTCAATCAGCCCCAGCATTTT.

This clone was seen ten or more times. The rearrangement uses TRBV6-1 and TRBJ2-1; D gene unclear. The germline V gene has CDR1 MNHNS and CDR2 SASEGT. The CDR3 spans 15 residues. Trimming removed 7 bases from V and 0 bases from J, with 13 bases in between. The CDR3 protein is CASTPYLSSYNEQFF. Here the CDR3 DNA reads TGTGCCAGCACTCCATATCTGAGCTCCTACAATGAGCAGTTCTTC.

In its sample, this clone was seen a few times. This sequence joins TRBV2 and TRBJ1-1; weak D call: TRBD1 (6 bases). Trimming removed 6 bases at V and 9 bases at J, with 14 bases between. Germline V gene data show CDR1 as SNHLY and CDR2 as FYNNEI. The CDR3 has 12 residues. CDR3 nucleotide sequence: TGTGCCAGCAGCGTCTCGACAGGTCAAGCTTTCTTT. It specifies CASSVSTGQAFF.

The chain is built from TRBV9 and TRBJ2-2; D ambiguous. CDR1 and CDR2 from the germline V gene are SGDLS and YYNGEE. Trimming cost V 0 bases and J 4 bases, with 4 bases left between them. CDR3 length equals 13 residues. In DNA, the CDR3 is TGTGCCAGCAGCGTAGGCATCACCGGGGAGCTGTTTTTT. This codes for CASSVGITGELFF.

There are a few counts of this clone. The chain links TRBV5-1 to TRBJ2-5; 11 nucleotides match TRBD2. Germline CDR1 SGHRS, CDR2 YFSETQ. There are 15 residues in the CDR3. V lost 5 bases, J lost 2 bases, and 5 bases stayed unmatched. The CDR3 coding sequence is TGCGCCAGCAGAACCGGGACTAGCGGACAAGAGACCCAGTACTTC. Its translation: CASRTGTSGQETQYF. Together with reference TRBV5-1 and TRBJ2-5, the CDR3 gives the full variable domain: KAGVTQTPRYLIKTRGQQVTLSCSPISGHRSVSWYQQTPGQGLQFLFEYFSETQRNKGNFPGRFSGRQFSNSRSEMNVSTLELGDSALYLCASRTGTSGQETQYFGPGTRLLVL.

This chain uses TRBV4-3 with TRBJ2-7; D unresolved. Germline V gene lookup returns CDR1 LGHNA and CDR2 YSLEER. This CDR3 contains 15 residues. Trimming removed 0 bases at V and 2 bases at J, with 11 bases between. The CDR3: CASSQDRVATYEQYF. CDR3 DNA: TGCGCCAGCAGCCAAGATCGGGTAGCCACCTACGAGCAGTACTTC.

This clone was seen ten or more times. J is TRBJ2-1 and V is TRBV15; D uncertain. Deletions cut 2 bases from V and 6 bases from J, with 2 bases between. The CDR3 has 11 amino acids. The germline CDR1 and CDR2 sequences are LNHNV and YYDKDF (reference sequence). CDR3 sequence (DNA): TGTGCCACCAGCAGATCCAATGAGCAGTTCTTC. This translates into CATSRSNEQFF.

This sequence joins TRBV15 and TRBJ2-7, with D perhaps TRBD1 (5 bases). Trimming left V 5 bases short and J 3 bases short, with 8 bases between. CDR1 and CDR2 (germline): LNHNV, YYDKDF (reference sequence). There are 12 residues in the CDR3. The CDR3 DNA follows: TGTGCCACCAGCGTAGACAGCTACGAGCAGTACTTC. Protein product: CATSVDSYEQYF.

This chain joins TRBV5-1 and TRBJ2-7; 11 positions agree with TRBD2. Germline V gene data show CDR1 as SGHRS and CDR2 as YFSETQ. V was clipped by 0 bases and J by 0 bases; unmatched bases: 2. The CDR3 covers 16 residues. CDR3 sequence: CASSLVTSGGSYEQYF. The CDR3 coding sequence is TGCGCCAGCAGCTTGGTAACTAGCGGGGGCTCCTACGAGCAGTACTTC.